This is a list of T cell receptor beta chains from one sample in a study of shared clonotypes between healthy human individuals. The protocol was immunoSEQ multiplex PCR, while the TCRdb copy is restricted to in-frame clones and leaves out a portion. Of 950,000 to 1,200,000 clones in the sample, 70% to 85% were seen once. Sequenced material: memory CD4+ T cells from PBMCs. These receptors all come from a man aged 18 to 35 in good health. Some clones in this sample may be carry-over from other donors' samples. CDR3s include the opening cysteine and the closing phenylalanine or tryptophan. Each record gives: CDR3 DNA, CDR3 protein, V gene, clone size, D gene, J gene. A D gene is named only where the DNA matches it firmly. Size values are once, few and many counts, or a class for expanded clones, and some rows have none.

TGTGCCAGCAGTCCCCCCCCCTACAGGGGCCCTTCCTACGAGCAGTACTTC | CASSPPPYRGPSYEQYF | TRBV28 | once | TRBD1 | TRBJ2-7
TGCGCCAGCAGCCCCCAGGGGCAGGACACAGATACGCAGTATTTT | CASSPQGQDTDTQYF | TRBV4-3 | - | - | TRBJ2-3
TGTGCCAGCAGACGGGACAGATGGAGCAATCAGCCCCAGCATTTT | CASRRDRWSNQPQHF | TRBV6-5 | - | TRBD1 | TRBJ1-5
TGTGCCAGCAGTCCTGGAGGGGAGACCCAGTACTTC | CASSPGGETQYF | TRBV6-6 | - | - | TRBJ2-5
TGTGCCAGCAGTCCATCGACTAGCGTGCACAATGAGCAGTTCTTC | CASSPSTSVHNEQFF | TRBV28 | - | TRBD2 | TRBJ2-1
TGTGCCAGCAGCTTACCCTCGTCGACAGGGCACAACGAAGAGACCCAGTACTTC | CASSLPSSTGHNEETQYF | TRBV7-8 | - | TRBD1 | TRBJ2-5
TGTGCCAGCAGCTCTTTGGGGGGGCCCCACGAGCAGTACTTC | CASSSLGGPHEQYF | TRBV5-6 | - | - | TRBJ2-7
TGCAGCGCTTCACAGGGAACTAACTATGGCTACACCTTC | CSASQGTNYGYTF | TRBV29-1 | - | - | TRBJ1-2
TGTGCCAGCAGTGAACAGGGTGTGATGTACGAGCAGTACTTC | CASSEQGVMYEQYF | TRBV2 | - | - | TRBJ2-7
TGTGCCACCAGCAGAGACACAGGGGGGTTCGAGCAGTACTTC | CATSRDTGGFEQYF | TRBV15 | - | TRBD1 | TRBJ2-7
TGTGCCAGCAGCTTCGGTCTCCTCGGCAGGGAAAAGTACTTC | CASSFGLLGREKYF | TRBV7-2 | - | - | TRBJ2-5
TGTGCCAGCAGCTTAAACCAGGGCAGCAAGACCCAGTACTTC | CASSLNQGSKTQYF | TRBV7-9 | - | - | TRBJ2-5
TGTGCCAGCAGTTTATGGCGGGGTGGGGTTACGCAGTATTTT | CASSLWRGGVTQYF | TRBV28 | - | - | TRBJ2-3
TGTGCCAGCTCACCGGAACATCGGTGGCAAGCTTTCTTT | CASSPEHRWQAFF | TRBV18 | - | - | TRBJ1-1
TGTGCCAGCAGCTCGGGGACTCCTCTCTACTCTGGGGCCAACGTCCTGACTTTC | CASSSGTPLYSGANVLTF | TRBV5-4 | - | - | TRBJ2-6
TGTGCCAGCCGATCTAACAGGGGTAGGGAGACCCAGTACTTC | CASRSNRGRETQYF | TRBV6-1 | - | TRBD1 | TRBJ2-5
TGCAGCACCCAGAGGGGACAGGGCTACGAGCAGTACTTC | CSTQRGQGYEQYF | TRBV29-1 | - | TRBD1 | TRBJ2-7
TGCGCCAGCAGTGCTGGACAGGGCGGCTCCTACGAGCAGTACTTC | CASSAGQGGSYEQYF | TRBV10-1 | - | TRBD1 | TRBJ2-7
TGTGCCAGCAGTGGGGTTTACGGGGTAGCGGGAGGAGAGACCCAGTACTTC | CASSGVYGVAGGETQYF | TRBV25-1 | - | TRBD2 | TRBJ2-5
TGTGCCAGCGGACAGGGGGCCAACCCTCCAGCAATCAGAAACATTCAGTACTTC | CASGQGANPPAIRNIQYF | TRBV6-4 | - | TRBD1 | TRBJ2-4
TGCGCCAGCAGCCAAGAGGCTCAGCCCAATAATGAGCAGTTCTTC | CASSQEAQPNNEQFF | TRBV4-3 | - | - | TRBJ2-1
TGCGCCAGCAGCTTGACTAGCGGGAGACCCGGCGGGGAGCTGTTTTTT | CASSLTSGRPGGELFF | TRBV5-1 | few | TRBD2 | TRBJ2-2
TGTGCCAGTAGTGTCGTCGGGACAGGGGTTCAGCCCCAGCATTTT | CASSVVGTGVQPQHF | TRBV19 | - | TRBD1 | TRBJ1-5
TGTGCCATCATGGATCCCAGTAAGGGACAGGGAAAGTTTAACACCGGGGAGCTGTTTTTT | CAIMDPSKGQGKFNTGELFF | TRBV10-3 | - | TRBD1 | TRBJ2-2
TGTGCCAGCAGCGGCACCTCCGTAACCTATGGCTACACCTTC | CASSGTSVTYGYTF | TRBV7-9 | - | - | TRBJ1-2
TGTGCCAGTAGTATGGAACTCACTAGCACAGATACGCAGTATTTT | CASSMELTSTDTQYF | TRBV19 | once | - | TRBJ2-3
TGTGCCAGCAGCTTAATGCCCTCCTACGAGCAGTACTTC | CASSLMPSYEQYF | TRBV7-3 | - | - | TRBJ2-7
TGCGCCAGCAGTGACCCGACAGGGGGCACAGATACGCAGTATTTT | CASSDPTGGTDTQYF | TRBV10-1 | - | TRBD1 | TRBJ2-3
TGTGCCAGTAGTAGACTAGCGGCCTCCTACAATGAGCAGTTCTTC | CASSRLAASYNEQFF | TRBV19 | - | TRBD2 | TRBJ2-1
TGCGCCAGCAGCCGTCGGGAGGCAGCTAATGAAAAACTGTTTTTT | CASSRREAANEKLFF | TRBV4-1 | - | - | TRBJ1-4
TGCGCCAGCAGCTTGAACAGGGCCGAAGCTTTCTTT | CASSLNRAEAFF | TRBV5-1 | - | - | TRBJ1-1
TGTGCCAGCGCGTCTGACAGGCACACTGAAGCTTTCTTT | CASASDRHTEAFF | TRBV7-2 | few | - | TRBJ1-1
TGTGCCAGCAGCTTAGAGAGGGGGGATACGCAGTATTTT | CASSLERGDTQYF | TRBV7-2 | once | - | TRBJ2-3
TGTGCCAGCTCACCATCCCAGGGGTTTAGCACAGATACGCAGTATTTT | CASSPSQGFSTDTQYF | TRBV18 | - | - | TRBJ2-3
TGTGCCAGCAGAAGAATATGGCTGCCCGGGAGCAATCAGCCCCAGCATTTT | CASRRIWLPGSNQPQHF | TRBV28 | few | - | TRBJ1-5
TGTGCCAGCAGGGCTAGCGGGGAAGAGACCCAGTACTTC | CASRASGEETQYF | TRBV28 | - | TRBD2 | TRBJ2-5
TGTGCCTGGAGTGAGCGATCCGACGGTAGCAATCAGCCCCAGCATTTT | CAWSERSDGSNQPQHF | TRBV30 | - | - | TRBJ1-5
TGTGCCAGTAGTACCAGACAGGAGCCGAGGGTGAACACTGAAGCTTTCTTT | CASSTRQEPRVNTEAFF | TRBV19 | - | - | TRBJ1-1
TGCGCCAGCAGTGAGGTCGTACCAAGTGACACGCAGTATTTT | CASSEVVPSDTQYF | TRBV10-2 | - | - | TRBJ2-3
TGCGCCAGCAGCCCCTCCCCGACAGCGAACTCTGGAAACACCATATATTTT | CASSPSPTANSGNTIYF | TRBV5-1 | many | - | TRBJ1-3
TGTGCCTGGAGTACCGGGATAGAGAGGACTGAAGCTTTCTTT | CAWSTGIERTEAFF | TRBV30 | - | - | TRBJ1-1
TGTGCCAGCTTCCAAGGGAGGCCAGGCGGAGAATTCGAGACCCAGTACTTC | CASFQGRPGGEFETQYF | TRBV28 | - | - | TRBJ2-5
TGCGCCAGCAGCTCGGGGCAGATAACCTACAATGAGCAGTTCTTC | CASSSGQITYNEQFF | TRBV5-1 | - | - | TRBJ2-1
TGTGCCAGCAGCTTAGGCGGGGGCAGGGCGGGCCCCGGCGGGTACTTC | CASSLGGGRAGPGGYF | TRBV7-2 | - | - | TRBJ2-7
TGTGCCAGCAGCCCAGTAGGGACTAGCACAGATACGCAGTATTTT | CASSPVGTSTDTQYF | TRBV11-2 | few | - | TRBJ2-3
TGCAGCGTTGTCGAAATAGCCTCCACAGATACGCAGTATTTT | CSVVEIASTDTQYF | TRBV29-1 | - | - | TRBJ2-3
TGTGCCAGCAGCCCAGGACAGGGAATCTCTGGAAACACCATATATTTT | CASSPGQGISGNTIYF | TRBV7-2 | - | TRBD1 | TRBJ1-3
TGTGCCAGCAGCTTAGCGCGGGCAGGGAAAGTAGGTGGCTACACCTTC | CASSLARAGKVGGYTF | TRBV7-8 | - | - | TRBJ1-2
TGTGCCAGCTCACCTCGACAGGGACCTAGCTCTGGGGCCAACGTCCTGACTTTC | CASSPRQGPSSGANVLTF | TRBV18 | - | TRBD1 | TRBJ2-6
TGTGCCAGCAGCTCCGGACAGGGGGCGGACACTGAAGCTTTCTTT | CASSSGQGADTEAFF | TRBV5-4 | - | TRBD1 | TRBJ1-1
TGTGCCAGCAGCCCCTTGAGCGGCGGGGATACGCAGTATTTT | CASSPLSGGDTQYF | TRBV6-5 | - | - | TRBJ2-3
TGTGCCAGCAGCCAAGGGGCTGGGACTGAAGCTTTCTTT | CASSQGAGTEAFF | TRBV11-2 | - | - | TRBJ1-1